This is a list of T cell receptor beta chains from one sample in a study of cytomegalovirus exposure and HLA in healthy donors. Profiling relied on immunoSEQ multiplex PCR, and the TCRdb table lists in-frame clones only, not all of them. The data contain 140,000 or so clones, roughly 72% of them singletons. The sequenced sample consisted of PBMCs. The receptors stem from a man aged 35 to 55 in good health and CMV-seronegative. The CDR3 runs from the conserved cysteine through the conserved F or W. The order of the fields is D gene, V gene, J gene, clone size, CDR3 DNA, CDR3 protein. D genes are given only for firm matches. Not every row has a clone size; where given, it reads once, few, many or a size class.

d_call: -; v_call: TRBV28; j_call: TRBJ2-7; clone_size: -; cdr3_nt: TGTGCCAGCAGTTTATTGGTGGCCAGTAACTACGAGCAGTACTTC; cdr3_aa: CASSLLVASNYEQYF
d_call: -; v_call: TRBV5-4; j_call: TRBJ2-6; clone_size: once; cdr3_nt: TGTGCCAGCAGCTTTCAGATCTCTGGGGCCAACGTCCTGACTTTC; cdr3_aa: CASSFQISGANVLTF
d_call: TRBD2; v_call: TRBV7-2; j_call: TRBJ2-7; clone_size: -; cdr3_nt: TGTGCCAGCAGCTTAGAGGTAGCGGGGTACTACGAGCAGTACTTC; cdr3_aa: CASSLEVAGYYEQYF
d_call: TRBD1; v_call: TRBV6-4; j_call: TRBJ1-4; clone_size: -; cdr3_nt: TGTGCCAGCAGTGACACTCCGGGACAGCCAAATGAAAAACTGTTTTTT; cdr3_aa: CASSDTPGQPNEKLFF
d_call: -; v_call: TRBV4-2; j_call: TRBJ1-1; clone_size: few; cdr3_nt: TGTGCCAGCAGACAGGGAATGGGCACTGAAGCTTTCTTT; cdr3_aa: CASRQGMGTEAFF
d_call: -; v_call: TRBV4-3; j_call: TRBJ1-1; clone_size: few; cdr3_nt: TGCGCCAGCAGCCAAGATCTCGGGGGGGATAGAACTGAAGCTTTCTTT; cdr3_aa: CASSQDLGGDRTEAFF
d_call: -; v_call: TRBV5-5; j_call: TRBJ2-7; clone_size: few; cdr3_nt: TGTGCCAGCAGCTTGAGGGGCTACGAGCAGTACTTC; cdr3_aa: CASSLRGYEQYF
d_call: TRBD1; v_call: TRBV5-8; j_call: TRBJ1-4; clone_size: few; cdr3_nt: TGTGCCAGCAACCAACAGGGGGCGGGAGAAAAACTGTTTTTT; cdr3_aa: CASNQQGAGEKLFF
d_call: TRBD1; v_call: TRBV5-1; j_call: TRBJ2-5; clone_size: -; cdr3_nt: TGCGCCAGCAGCTTGGGCGTCACGGGACAGGCGGGGGAGACCCAGTACTTC; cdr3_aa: CASSLGVTGQAGETQYF
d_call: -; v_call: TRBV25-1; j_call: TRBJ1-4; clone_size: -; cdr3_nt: TGTGCCAGCAGTGACAGGGCGACTAATGAAAAACTGTTTTTT; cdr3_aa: CASSDRATNEKLFF
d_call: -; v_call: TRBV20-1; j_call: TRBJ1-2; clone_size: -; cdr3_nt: TGCAGTGCTAGTGACAATTATGGCTACACCTTC; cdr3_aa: CSASDNYGYTF
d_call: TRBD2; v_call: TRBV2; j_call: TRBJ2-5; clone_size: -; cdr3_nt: TGTGCCAGCTCGGGGGGGCCGGAGACCCAGTACTTC; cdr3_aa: CASSGGPETQYF
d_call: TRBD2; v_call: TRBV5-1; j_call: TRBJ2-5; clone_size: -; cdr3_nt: TGCGCCAGCAGCTTTCGGGGACTAGCGGGAGTTCGAGAGACCCAGTACTTC; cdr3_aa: CASSFRGLAGVRETQYF
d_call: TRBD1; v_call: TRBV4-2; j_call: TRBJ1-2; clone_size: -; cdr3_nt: TGTGCCAGCAGCCCCTCGGGACAGGGAAGTTTTCTCTATGGCTACACCTTC; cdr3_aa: CASSPSGQGSFLYGYTF
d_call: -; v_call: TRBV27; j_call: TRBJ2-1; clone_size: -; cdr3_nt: TGTGCCAGCAGCAGGGGTAATGAGCAGTTCTTC; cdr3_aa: CASSRGNEQFF
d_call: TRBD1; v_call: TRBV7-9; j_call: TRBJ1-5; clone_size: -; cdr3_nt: TGTGCCAGCAGCCATACGGGACAGGGGAGGCAGCCCCAGCATTTT; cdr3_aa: CASSHTGQGRQPQHF
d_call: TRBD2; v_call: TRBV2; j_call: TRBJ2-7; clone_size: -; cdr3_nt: TGTGCCAGCAGTGACTCAGAAGCGGGGCTCTACGAGCAGTACTTC; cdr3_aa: CASSDSEAGLYEQYF
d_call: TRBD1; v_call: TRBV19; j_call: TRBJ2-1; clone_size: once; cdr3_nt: TGTGCCAGTAGTATAGGGACAGGGCTCTTCAATGAGCAGTTCTTC; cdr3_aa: CASSIGTGLFNEQFF
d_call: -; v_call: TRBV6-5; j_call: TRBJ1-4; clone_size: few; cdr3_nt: TGTGCCAGCAGCCCAATGGCGGGAGTAGAAAAACTGTTTTTT; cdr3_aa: CASSPMAGVEKLFF
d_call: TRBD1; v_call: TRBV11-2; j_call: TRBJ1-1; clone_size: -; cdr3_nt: TGTGCCAGCAGCTTAGGGGGGACAGGGCTGGCTGAAGCTTTCTTT; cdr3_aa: CASSLGGTGLAEAFF
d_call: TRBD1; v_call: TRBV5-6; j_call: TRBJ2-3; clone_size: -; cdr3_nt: TGTGCCAGCAGCTTCGGGACAGGCAGCACAGATACGCAGTATTTT; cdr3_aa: CASSFGTGSTDTQYF
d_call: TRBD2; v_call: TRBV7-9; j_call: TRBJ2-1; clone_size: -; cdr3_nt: TGTGCCAGCGCTAGGGCTAGCGGCTACAATGAGCAGTTCTTC; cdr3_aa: CASARASGYNEQFF
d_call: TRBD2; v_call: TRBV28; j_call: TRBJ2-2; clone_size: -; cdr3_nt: TGTGCCAGCAGTTGGTACGGACTAGCGAGCACCGGGGAGCTGTTTTTT; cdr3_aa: CASSWYGLASTGELFF
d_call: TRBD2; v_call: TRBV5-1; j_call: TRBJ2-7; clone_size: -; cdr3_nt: TGCGCCAGCTCTAGCGGGAACTACGAGCAGTACTTC; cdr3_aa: CASSSGNYEQYF
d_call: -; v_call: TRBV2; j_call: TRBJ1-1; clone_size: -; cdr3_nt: TGTGCCAGCAGTAGAGGGATAGGGTGGAACACTGAAGCTTTCTTT; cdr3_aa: CASSRGIGWNTEAFF
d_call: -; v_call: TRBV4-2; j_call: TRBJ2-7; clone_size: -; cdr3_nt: TGTGCCAGCAGCCAACTGACAGGAACCTACGAGCAGTACTTC; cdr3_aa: CASSQLTGTYEQYF
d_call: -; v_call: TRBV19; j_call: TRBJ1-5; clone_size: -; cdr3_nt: TGTGCCAGTAGTGAACAGGCCAGCAATCAGCCCCAGCATTTT; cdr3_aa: CASSEQASNQPQHF
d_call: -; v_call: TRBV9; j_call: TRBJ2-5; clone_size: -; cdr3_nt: TGTGCCAGCAGCGAAGGAACGCAGACAGCTCAAGAGACCCAGTACTTC; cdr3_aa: CASSEGTQTAQETQYF
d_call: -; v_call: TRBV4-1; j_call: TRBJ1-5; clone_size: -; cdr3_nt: TGCGCCAGCAGCCAAGATTTAGCTAGCAATCAGCCCCAGCATTTT; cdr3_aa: CASSQDLASNQPQHF